The 21 T cell receptor beta chains given below trace back to one sample, sequenced in a study of blood T cell repertoires in COVID-19. Libraries were prepared by immunoSEQ multiplex PCR; TCRdb keeps only in-frame clonotypes and omits some of them. Found here are 90,000 or so clones, roughly 70% of them singletons; the top ten hold approximately 14%. Sequenced: peripheral blood. Receptors originate from a woman of 80 years or more with acute or convalescent COVID-19.

The chain carries TRBV5-4 and TRBJ1-2, with D maybe TRBD1 (5 bases). Between the trimmed V and J ends, which lost 2 bases and 4 bases, there was a span of 9 bases. Germline values: CDR1 SGHNT, CDR2 YYREEE (reference sequence). There are 13 residues in the CDR3. CDR3 amino acids: CASSLQVVYGYTF. The CDR3 coding sequence is TGTGCCAGCAGCTTACAGGTTGTCTATGGCTACACCTTC.

The J gene is TRBJ2-7, the V gene TRBV6-5; the match to TRBD1 covers 12 bases. Germline CDR1 and CDR2: MNHEY and SVGAGI. With 4 bases clipped from V and 7 bases from J, the junction kept 5 bases outside the gene matches. The CDR3 sequence is 14 residues long. This CDR3 reads CASSSGQGAREQYF. CDR3 sequence (DNA): TGTGCCAGCAGTTCGGGACAGGGGGCGAGAGAGCAGTACTTC.

This clone was seen a few times. This chain links TRBV5-4 with TRBJ1-6; 9 bases are a match to TRBD1. V shed 0 bases and J 8 bases; nucleotides not matched to a gene: 3. This CDR3 is 15 amino acids long. Germline assignment: CDR1 SGHNT and CDR2 YYREEE (reference sequence). CDR3 protein: CASSLDRGLYSPLHF. The CDR3 region has the DNA TGTGCCAGCAGCTTGGACAGGGGGCTTTATTCACCCCTCCACTTT.

This chain links TRBV7-2 with TRBJ2-7; 8 bases align to TRBD1. Germline CDR1 reads SGHTA; CDR2 reads FQGNSA. The CDR3 is 16 residues long. Trimming at V came to 0 bases and at J to 2 bases, leaving 6 bases not matched to a gene. The CDR3 nucleotides read TGTGCCAGCAGCTTAGCAGCAGGGGGCTTACCCTACGAGCAGTACTTC. Translation: CASSLAAGGLPYEQYF.

The CDR3: CSVVLSGANVLTF. Here the CDR3 DNA reads TGCAGCGTTGTCCTCTCTGGGGCCAACGTCCTGACTTTC. This chain joins TRBV29-1 and TRBJ2-6; D is ambiguous. V was pared by 4 bases and J by 0 bases, with 4 bases between. This CDR3 region has 13 residues. The germline V gene has CDR1 SQVTM and CDR2 ANQGSEA.

The rearrangement uses TRBV7-9 and TRBJ1-2, with TRBD1 as a possible D gene (6 bases). Germline V gene data show CDR1 as SEHNR and CDR2 as FQNEAQ (reference sequence). The CDR3 is 14 amino acids. Trimming took 1 base from V and 4 from J, leaving 10 bases between them. CDR3: CASSLGGGPYGYTF. The CDR3, as DNA: TGTGCCAGCAGCTTAGGGGGGGGGCCCTATGGCTACACCTTC.

The rearrangement joins TRBV7-2 to TRBJ2-1; D may be TRBD2 (7 bases). Trimming took 4 bases from V and 5 from J, leaving 15 bases between them. This CDR3 region has 15 residues. Germline assignment: CDR1 SGHTA and CDR2 FQGNSA. The CDR3 DNA sequence: TGTGCCAGCAGCTACAGGGCAGGGAGGGACAATGAGCAGTTCTTC. Protein product: CASSYRAGRDNEQFF.

Comment on this clone: Other DNA sequences in this specimen translate into the identical CDR3. The J gene is TRBJ2-6, the V gene TRBV5-4; D is unresolved. Trimming pared 3 bases from V and 0 bases from J, leaving 7 bases between. CDR1 is SGHNT, CDR2 YYREEE, per germline (reference sequence). This CDR3 comprises 15 residues. The CDR3 nucleotides read TGTGCCAGCAGCTCCCCAGGCTCTGGGGCCAACGTCCTGACTTTC. This encodes CASSSPGSGANVLTF.

The V and J genes are TRBV5-1 and TRBJ2-1, with D possibly matching TRBD2 (5 bases). This CDR3 contains 13 residues. In germline, CDR1 is SGHRS, CDR2 YFSETQ. V lost 0 bases and J 9 bases, leaving 10 bases between the germline ends. The CDR3 protein is CASSLVEGAEQFF. The CDR3, as DNA: TGCGCCAGCAGCTTGGTTGAGGGCGCTGAGCAGTTCTTC.

The J gene is TRBJ2-7, the V gene TRBV6-5; no reliable D call. V was trimmed by 4 bases and J by 5 bases, leaving 12 bases between them. The CDR3 is made up of 13 amino acids. Germline CDR1 and CDR2: MNHEY and SVGAGI. The CDR3 spells CASSSEVQDEQYF. The CDR3 coding sequence is TGTGCCAGCAGTTCAGAGGTCCAAGACGAGCAGTACTTC.

This clone occurred many times. The rearrangement uses TRBV13 and TRBJ2-7; D may be TRBD2 (6 bases). The CDR3 contains 14 residues. Per the germline V gene, CDR1 is PRHDT and CDR2 is FYEKMQ (reference sequence). Trimming removed 7 bases at V and 5 bases at J, with 18 bases between. The CDR3 region is CASTAGRRPDEQYF. In DNA form, the CDR3 reads TGTGCCAGCACCGCGGGACGGAGGCCCGACGAGCAGTACTTC.

This clone was seen once. The rearrangement uses TRBV13 and TRBJ1-4; no definite D call. Germline CDR1 reads PRHDT; CDR2 reads FYEKMQ (reference sequence). Trimming stripped 5 bases from V and 5 bases from J, with 15 bases between. The CDR3 runs 15 residues. In nucleotides, the CDR3 is TGTGCCAGCAGCACATCCAGGTCATGGAATGAAAAACTGTTTTTT. It specifies CASSTSRSWNEKLFF. Supplemented by reference TRBV13 and TRBJ1-4, the full variable domain reads AAGVIQSPRHLIKEKRETATLKCYPIPRHDTVYWYQQGPGQDPQFLISFYEKMQSDKGSIPDRFSAQQFSDYHSELNMSSLELGDSALYFCASSTSRSWNEKLFFGSGTQLSVL.

The chain recombines TRBV6-1 with TRBJ1-2, with no clear D. CDR1 and CDR2 (germline): MNHNS, SASEGT. The CDR3 has 12 residues. Trimming shortened V by 0 bases and J by 4 bases, and 3 bases separated the two germline ends. The CDR3 coding sequence is TGTGCCAGCAGTGAAGCCGGCTATGGCTACACCTTC. As protein: CASSEAGYGYTF.

This clone came up once. This chain links TRBV5-1 with TRBJ2-2; TRBD2 matches at 7 bases. Per the germline V gene, CDR1 is SGHRS and CDR2 is YFSETQ. The trim removed 3 bases at V and 6 bases at J, leaving 8 bases unmatched. The CDR3 covers 15 residues. The CDR3 is CASSWEGVSPGELFF. The DNA for the CDR3 is TGCGCCAGCAGCTGGGAGGGAGTCTCTCCCGGGGAGCTGTTTTTT. Using reference TRBV5-1 and TRBJ2-2 for the parts outside the CDR3, the full variable domain is KAGVTQTPRYLIKTRGQQVTLSCSPISGHRSVSWYQQTPGQGLQFLFEYFSETQRNKGNFPGRFSGRQFSNSRSEMNVSTLELGDSALYLCASSWEGVSPGELFFGEGSRLTVL.

The chain uses TRBV10-3 and TRBJ2-6; possibly TRBD2 for D (6 bases). The V gene lost 0 bases and the J gene lost 0 bases, with 12 bases spanning the gap. Per germline, CDR1 ENHRY and CDR2 SYGVKD. The CDR3 is made up of 18 amino acids. The CDR3 region is CAISESEEGRSGANVLTF. CDR3 sequence (DNA): TGTGCCATCAGTGAGTCCGAGGAGGGGCGCTCTGGGGCCAACGTCCTGACTTTC.

This clone has a single count. The V and J genes are TRBV19 and TRBJ2-1; TRBD1 aligns across 7 bases. The CDR3 loop spans 17 amino acids. The germline V gene has CDR1 LNHDA and CDR2 SQIVND (reference sequence). Trimming took 2 bases from V and 2 from J; bases not matched to a gene: 9. The CDR3 reads CASSIRADRVPYNEQFF. In nucleotides, the CDR3 is TGTGCCAGTAGTATACGAGCCGACAGGGTACCCTACAATGAGCAGTTCTTC. Based on the CDR3 plus reference TRBV19 and TRBJ2-1, the full variable domain is DGGITQSPKYLFRKEGQNVTLSCEQNLNHDAMYWYRQDPGQGLRLIYYSQIVNDFQKGDIAEGYSVSREKKESFPLTVTSAQKNPTAFYLCASSIRADRVPYNEQFFGPGTRLTVL.

This chain connects TRBV10-3 to TRBJ1-2; D might be TRBD1 (6 bases). Trimming took off 6 bases at V and 7 bases at J, with 15 bases between the two ends. CDR1 and CDR2 from the germline V gene are ENHRY and SYGVKD. This CDR3 spans 13 amino acids. The CDR3 bases are TGTGCCATCAGACCTCCCGGGGGGCCTGGCTACACCTTC. Protein: CAIRPPGGPGYTF.

This chain uses TRBV28 with TRBJ1-5; D may be TRBD1 (5 bases). V was clipped by 5 bases and J by 6 bases, with 14 bases between them. The CDR3 is 14 amino acids. Germline assignment: CDR1 MDHEN and CDR2 SYDVKM. CDR3 nucleotides: TGTGCCAGCAGTCCAAGCCATAGGGGTCAGCCCCAGCATTTT. Amino acids: CASSPSHRGQPQHF. The variable domain in full, with the rest retrieved from reference TRBV28 and TRBJ1-5, is DVKVTQSSRYLVKRTGEKVFLECVQDMDHENMFWYRQDPGLGLRLIYFSYDVKMKEKGDIPEGYSVSREKKERFSLILESASTNQTSMYLCASSPSHRGQPQHFGDGTRLSIL.

This clone was counted at least ten times. This chain joins TRBV7-8 and TRBJ2-1; TRBD2 matches at 8 bases. J was trimmed by 0 bases and V by 5 bases; bases with no gene match: 9. Germline CDR1 and CDR2: SGHVS and FQNEAQ. The CDR3 extends over 17 amino acids. This chain's CDR3 is CASSRSRAGDSYNEQFF. Here the CDR3 DNA reads TGTGCCAGCAGCCGTTCAAGAGCGGGGGACTCCTACAATGAGCAGTTCTTC.

This chain connects TRBV30 to TRBJ1-5, with D possibly matching TRBD1 (6 bases). The V gene lost 4 bases and the J gene lost 2 bases, with 9 bases spanning the gap. The CDR3 loop spans 13 amino acids. Germline loops: CDR1 GTSNPN, CDR2 SVGIG (reference sequence). Here the CDR3 reads CAWTGAGNQPQHF. The CDR3 region has the DNA TGTGCCTGGACAGGGGCAGGCAATCAGCCCCAGCATTTT. The full variable domain, in which reference TRBV30 and TRBJ1-5 provide the parts outside the CDR3, is SQTIHQWPATLVQPVGSPLSLECTVEGTSNPNLYWYRQAAGRGLQLLFYSVGIGQISSEVPQNLSASRPQDRQFILSSKKLLLSDSGFYLCAWTGAGNQPQHFGDGTRLSIL.

Comment on this clone: One junction end does not reproduce the germline sequence, and a read error may be involved. The chain has TRBV12-3 or TRBV12-4 and TRBJ1-5; the D gene is possibly TRBD1 (6 bases). CDR3 length equals 13 residues. CDR3 in amino acids: CASSPGGLLMPFF. CDR3 bases: TGTGCCAGCAGTCCCGGGGGGCTGTTGATGCCATTTTTT.